The clone carrying this T cell receptor beta chain was found a few times. Its target is unknown. Trimming stripped 4 bases from V and 4 bases from J, with 28 bases between. This CDR3 contains 19 residues. Germline V CDR1 and CDR2: KGHSH, LQKENI. MiXCR was run by TCRdb on the 5' RACE reads, yielding one entry per CDR3 protein. The top ten clones hold roughly 15% of a sample with approximately 230,000 distinct CDR3 sequences, roughly 7.1% of them seen once. The data were obtained in a study of identical twins. Whole-study results and caveats: The authors drew conclusions from cross-sectional statistical analysis rather than following the same donors.

The sample was also reused in another study, on T cells expressing NK-cell markers. That paper notes: Within the sequenced cohort of eight donors, seven exhibited HCMV seropositivity and one was seronegative.

The chain combines TRBV18 with TRBJ2-5; perhaps D is TRBD1 or TRBD2 (6 bases each). The sequenced material came from CD8+ T cells sorted from blood. The TCR originated in a woman between 18 and 29 years old in good health. Here the CDR3 reads CASSHTRGPQPELLETQYF. For the CDR3, the DNA is TGTGCCAGCTCACACACCCGGGGGCCACAGCCCGAATTATTAGAGACCCAGTACTTC. The entire variable domain, with the rest obtained from reference TRBV18 and TRBJ2-5, is as follows: NAGVMQNPRHLVRRRGQEARLRCSPMKGHSHVYWYRQLPEEGLKFMVYLQKENIIDESGMPKERFSAEFPKEGPSILRIQQVVRGDSAAYFCASSHTRGPQPELLETQYFGPGTRLLVL.